This T cell receptor (beta chain) comes out of a study of T cell responses to AZD1222 COVID-19 vaccine (dated by TCRdb to the early 2020s). Concerning the study at large: A total of about 240 trial participants underwent TCR sequencing, of whom about 200 received two doses of AZD1222 and about 26 received two doses of the MenACWY control vaccine. Trial participants were enrolled by age into 18-55, 56-69 and 70-plus year subgroups, with about 150, 28 and 57 TCR-sequenced participants respectively. What the research found in general, with its limitations: Because no day 14 peak-response samples were available, repertoires were characterized only after the peak T cell response. Reportedly, close to half of the unique spike-specific TCRs recognized epitopes lying outside the regions that are mutated in the B.1.351 and B.1.1.7 variants. The vaccine-associated CD4 TCRs covered the entire spike protein, and the dominant responses fell in regions 160-218 and 743-854. Participants were mostly white British, with more females than males. The authors suggested clonal diversity may have been underestimated. After two AZD1222 doses, both the breadth and the depth of spike-specific TCRs were significantly higher than at day 0 and than in MenACWY recipients. In the small 56-69-year group, the increase in depth fell short of significance, most likely because of low power. Conclusions about previously exposed vaccinees are limited because only six or seven AZD1222 recipients were SARS-CoV-2 seropositive at baseline.

In the paper's terms, the time point label means: about 28 days (+/-7) after the second vaccine dose. AZD1222 recipients with second doses at about 4 weeks or about 12 weeks were pooled, because spike-specific TCR depth and breadth did not differ between schedules. Vaccinee samples came from UK trials COV001 and COV002, including a single-blind randomized controlled phase 2/3 trial of AZD1222 (ChAdOx1 nCoV-19) in healthy adults. For TCRbeta chain sequencing, PBMC samples from trial participants were taken at day 0 and at day 28 after the second dose. The CDR3 regions of human TCRbeta chains were subjected to immunosequencing. Per the source publication's procedure: TCRs in the repertoires were compared against a reference library of SARS-CoV-2-specific TCRs that had been generated with the MIRA antigen-specificity platform. Breadth was defined as the fraction of unique TCRs that were SARS-CoV-2-associated. Depth was defined as the fraction of total T cells that were SARS-CoV-2-associated. Each spike-specific TCR was assigned to its reactive spike region and to a CD4 or CD8 class using the MIRA data. Log10-transformed breadth and depth values were compared by one-way ANOVA with Sidak's multiple comparisons tests. Held by TCRdb, this immuneACCESS table contains in-frame sequences only and omits some clones. Under half of the omission traces to an unresolved V gene where checked; the cause of the rest is unknown. Clone size and V and J calls were adopted from that table, with D and trimming inferred from the DNA. For this sample there are some 130,000 clones; roughly 91% appear just once. The ten largest clones represent roughly 7% of the sample.

The CDR3 numbers 15 residues from cysteine through phenylalanine. Here the CDR3 DNA is all that survives: 45 bases in frame from base 1. V loses 2 bases at its end and J loses 4 bases; junction bases beyond the gene matches: 2. CDR1 and CDR2 (MNHEY, SMNVEV) derive from the germline V gene (reference sequence). A note on this clone: Its antigen remains undetermined. No per-base quality is available; no much larger clone lies one base away.

The material was peripheral blood, obtained 28 days after the second AZD1222 dose. The chain joins TRBV27 to TRBJ2-2, with 9 bases aligning to TRBD2. The sequence was collected from an adult who received the AZD1222 COVID-19 vaccine. The CDR3 is CASSLISGGTGELFF. The nucleotides are TGTGCCAGCAGTTTAATTAGCGGGGGCACCGGGGAGCTGTTTTTT.